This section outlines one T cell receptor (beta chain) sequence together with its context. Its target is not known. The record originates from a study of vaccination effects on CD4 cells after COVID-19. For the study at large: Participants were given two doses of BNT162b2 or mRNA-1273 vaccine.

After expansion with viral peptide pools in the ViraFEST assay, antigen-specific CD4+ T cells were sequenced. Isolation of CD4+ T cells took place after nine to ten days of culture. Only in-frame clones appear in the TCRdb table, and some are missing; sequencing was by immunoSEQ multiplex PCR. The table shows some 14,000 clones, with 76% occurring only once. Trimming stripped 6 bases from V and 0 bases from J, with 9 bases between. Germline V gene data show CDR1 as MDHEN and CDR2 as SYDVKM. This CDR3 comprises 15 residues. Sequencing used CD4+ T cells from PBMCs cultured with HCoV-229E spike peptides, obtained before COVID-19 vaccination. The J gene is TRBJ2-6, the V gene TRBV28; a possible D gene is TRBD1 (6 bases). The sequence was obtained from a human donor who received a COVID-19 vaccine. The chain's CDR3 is CASRTGSSGANVLTF. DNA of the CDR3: TGTGCCAGCAGAACAGGGTCCTCTGGGGCCAACGTCCTGACTTTC. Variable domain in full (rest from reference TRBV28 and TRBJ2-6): DVKVTQSSRYLVKRTGEKVFLECVQDMDHENMFWYRQDPGLGLRLIYFSYDVKMKEKGDIPEGYSVSREKKERFSLILESASTNQTSMYLCASRTGSSGANVLTFGAGSRLTVL.